This T cell receptor beta chain stems from a study of blood T cell repertoires in COVID-19. Some clones are missing from TCRdb's copy, which holds only in-frame ones; the method was immunoSEQ multiplex PCR. The table lists roughly 100,000 clones, 70% to 80% of them singletons. The germline CDR1 and CDR2 sequences are SGHAT and FQDESV (reference sequence). Trimming took 4 bases from V and 2 from J, leaving 9 bases between them. This CDR3 has 13 amino acids. At least ten counts were recorded for this clone. The receptor comes from a man in his sixties with active or convalescent COVID-19. This chain connects TRBV11-1 to TRBJ2-7; D remains unclear. What was sequenced was peripheral blood. For the CDR3, the DNA is TGTGCCAGCAGCTCCCGACTTACCTACGAGCAGTACTTC. The encoded protein is CASSSRLTYEQYF.